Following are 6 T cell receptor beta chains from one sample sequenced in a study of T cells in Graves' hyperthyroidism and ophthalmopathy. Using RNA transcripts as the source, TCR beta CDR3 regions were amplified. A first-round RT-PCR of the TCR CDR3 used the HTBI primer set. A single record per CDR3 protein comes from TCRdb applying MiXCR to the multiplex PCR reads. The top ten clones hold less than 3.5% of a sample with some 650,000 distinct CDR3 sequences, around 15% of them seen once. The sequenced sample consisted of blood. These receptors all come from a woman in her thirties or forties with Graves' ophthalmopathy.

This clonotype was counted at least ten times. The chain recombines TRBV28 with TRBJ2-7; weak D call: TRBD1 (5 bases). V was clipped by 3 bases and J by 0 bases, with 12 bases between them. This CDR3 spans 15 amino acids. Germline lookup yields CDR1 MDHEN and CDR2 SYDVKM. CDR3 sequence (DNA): TGTGCCAGCAGTTTTAGGCAGGGAAGCTCCTACGAGCAGTACTTC. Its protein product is CASSFRQGSSYEQYF.

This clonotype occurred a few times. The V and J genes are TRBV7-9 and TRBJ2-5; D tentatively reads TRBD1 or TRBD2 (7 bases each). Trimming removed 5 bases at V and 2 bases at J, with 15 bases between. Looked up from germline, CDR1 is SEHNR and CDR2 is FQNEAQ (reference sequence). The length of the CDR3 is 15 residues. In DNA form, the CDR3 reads TGTGCCAGCAGCCAGGGGGGGACGGGGCAAGAGACCCAGTACTTC. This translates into CASSQGGTGQETQYF.

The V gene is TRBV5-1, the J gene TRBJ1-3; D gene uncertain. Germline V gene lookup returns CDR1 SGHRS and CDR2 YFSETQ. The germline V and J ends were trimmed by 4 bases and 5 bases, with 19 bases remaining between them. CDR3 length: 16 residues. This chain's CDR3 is CASSLSSARSRNTIYF. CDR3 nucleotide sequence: TGCGCCAGCAGCCTGTCGTCGGCTCGTTCTAGAAACACCATATATTTT.

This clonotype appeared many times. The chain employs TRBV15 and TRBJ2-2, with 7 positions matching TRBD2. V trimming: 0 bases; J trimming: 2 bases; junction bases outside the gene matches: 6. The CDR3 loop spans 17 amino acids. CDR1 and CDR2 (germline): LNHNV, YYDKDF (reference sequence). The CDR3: CATSRDLASGNTGELFF. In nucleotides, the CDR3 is TGTGCCACCAGCAGAGATCTGGCTAGCGGTAACACCGGGGAGCTGTTTTTT. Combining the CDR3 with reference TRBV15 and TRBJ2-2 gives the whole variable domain DAMVIQNPRYQVTQFGKPVTLSCSQTLNHNVMYWYQQKSSQAPKLLFHYYDKDFNNEADTPDNFQSRRPNTSFCFLDIRSPGLGDTAMYLCATSRDLASGNTGELFFGEGSRLTVL.

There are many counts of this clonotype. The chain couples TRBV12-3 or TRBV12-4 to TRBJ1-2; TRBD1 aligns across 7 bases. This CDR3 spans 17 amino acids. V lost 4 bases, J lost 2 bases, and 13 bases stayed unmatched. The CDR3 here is CASSSRQGLLGNYGYTF. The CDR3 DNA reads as TGTGCCAGCAGTTCTAGACAGGGATTATTAGGGAACTATGGCTACACCTTC.

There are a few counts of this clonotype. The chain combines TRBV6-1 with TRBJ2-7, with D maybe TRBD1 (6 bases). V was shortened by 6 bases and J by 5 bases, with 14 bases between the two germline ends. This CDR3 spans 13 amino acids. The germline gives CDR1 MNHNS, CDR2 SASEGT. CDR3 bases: TGTGCCAGCAGAATACAGGGTGAGGACGAGCAGTACTTC. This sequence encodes CASRIQGEDEQYF.